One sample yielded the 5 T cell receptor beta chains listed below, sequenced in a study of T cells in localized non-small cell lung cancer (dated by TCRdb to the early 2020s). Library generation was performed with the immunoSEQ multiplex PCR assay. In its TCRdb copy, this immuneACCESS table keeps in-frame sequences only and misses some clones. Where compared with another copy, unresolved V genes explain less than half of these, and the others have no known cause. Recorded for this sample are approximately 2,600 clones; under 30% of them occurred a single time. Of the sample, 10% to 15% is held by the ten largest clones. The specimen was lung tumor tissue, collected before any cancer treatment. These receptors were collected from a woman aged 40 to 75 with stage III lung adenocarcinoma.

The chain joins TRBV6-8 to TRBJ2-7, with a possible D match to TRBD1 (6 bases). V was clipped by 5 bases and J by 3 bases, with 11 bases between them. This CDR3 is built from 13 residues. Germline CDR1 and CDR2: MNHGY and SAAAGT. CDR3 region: CASSDGDNYEQYF. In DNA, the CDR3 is TGTGCCAGCAGTGACGGGGACAACTACGAGCAGTACTTC.

CDR3 nucleotide sequence: TGTGCCAGCAGCTTTAGCGGGATGGATCAGCCCCAGCATTTT. Translating gives CASSFSGMDQPQHF. This chain links TRBV11-3 with TRBJ1-5; D gene uncertain. The CDR3 runs to 14 residues. From germline, CDR1 is SGHNT and CDR2 YENEEA. V lost 3 bases and J lost 5, with 11 bases in between.

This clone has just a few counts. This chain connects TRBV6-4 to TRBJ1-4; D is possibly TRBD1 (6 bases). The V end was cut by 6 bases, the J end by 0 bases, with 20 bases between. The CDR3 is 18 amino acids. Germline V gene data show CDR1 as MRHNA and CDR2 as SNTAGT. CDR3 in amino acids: CASSLMTGWRTTNEKLFF. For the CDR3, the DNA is TGTGCCAGCAGCTTAATGACAGGATGGAGAACAACTAATGAAAAACTGTTTTTT.

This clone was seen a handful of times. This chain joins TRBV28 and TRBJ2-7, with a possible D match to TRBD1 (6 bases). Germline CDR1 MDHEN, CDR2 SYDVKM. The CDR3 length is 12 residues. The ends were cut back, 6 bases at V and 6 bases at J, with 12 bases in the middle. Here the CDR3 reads CASSYHRVEQYF. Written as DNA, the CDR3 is TGTGCCAGCAGCTACCACAGGGTCGAGCAGTACTTC.

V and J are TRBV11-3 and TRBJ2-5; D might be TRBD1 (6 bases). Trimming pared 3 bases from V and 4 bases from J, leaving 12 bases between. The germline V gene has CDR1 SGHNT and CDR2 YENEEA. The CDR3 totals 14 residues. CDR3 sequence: CASSLVKGGETQYF. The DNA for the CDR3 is TGTGCCAGCAGCTTGGTCAAAGGGGGAGAGACCCAGTACTTC.